These 15 T cell receptor beta chains came from one sample sequenced in a study of spatial heterogeneity in lung cancer. TCRdb analysed the 5' RACE reads with MiXCR anew, one entry per CDR3 protein. The data show about 1,500 distinct CDR3 sequences, around 12% seen once. Time point here: sample taken at primary tumor resection. The sequencing used normal lung tissue next to the tumor, collected at surgery. These receptors were collected from a male donor with early-stage non-small cell lung cancer.

This clonotype was observed a handful of times. CDR3 region: CASSREGIVAPLHF. The CDR3 bases are TGCGCCAGCAGTCGGGAGGGTATTGTGGCACCCCTCCACTTT. The chain recombines TRBV23-1 with TRBJ1-6; no clear D. TRBV23-1 is an ORF for which the function is uncertain. The CDR3 has 14 amino acids. Trimming removed 4 bases from V and 11 bases from J, with 15 bases in between.

This clonotype counts as large. The chain combines TRBV2 with TRBJ2-7; no clear D gene. The CDR3 sequence is 18 residues long. Trimming removed 1 base at V and 3 bases at J, with 22 bases between. CDR1 and CDR2 from the germline V gene are SNHLY and FYNNEI. The CDR3, as DNA: TGTGCCAGCAGTGAAGATCTTTCAGAGCTCGGCGGCTTCTACGAGCAGTACTTC. It encodes CASSEDLSELGGFYEQYF.

This clonotype is classed as medium-sized. This rearrangement joins TRBV27 to TRBJ2-7; 8 bases are shared with TRBD2. CDR3 length: 17 residues. V was pared by 8 bases and J by 0 bases, with 15 bases of the junction left unmatched. The germline gives CDR1 MNHEY, CDR2 SMNVEV (reference sequence). DNA for the CDR3: TGTGCCAGCTCCTCCTCCCGCGGGACTAGGAGCTCCTACGAGCAGTACTTC. Translated: CASSSSRGTRSSYEQYF.

This clonotype is labeled medium-sized (0.01 to 0.1%). The chain has TRBV19 and TRBJ2-7; 9 positions agree with TRBD2. With 5 bases clipped from V and 2 bases from J, the junction kept 16 bases outside the gene matches. CDR1 LNHDA and CDR2 SQIVND come from the germline V gene (reference sequence). This CDR3 comprises 18 residues. The CDR3 spells CASSRRGGVGRPPYEQYF. The CDR3, as DNA: TGTGCCAGTAGTCGTCGCGGGGGGGTCGGCAGGCCACCCTACGAGCAGTACTTC. The complete variable domain, with remaining parts taken from reference TRBV19 and TRBJ2-7, reads DGGITQSPKYLFRKEGQNVTLSCEQNLNHDAMYWYRQDPGQGLRLIYYSQIVNDFQKGDIAEGYSVSREKKESFPLTVTSAQKNPTAFYLCASSRRGGVGRPPYEQYFGPGTRLTVT.

Sample share makes this clonotype medium-sized (0.01 to 0.1%). The rearrangement links TRBV5-1 to TRBJ1-2; D not certain. The CDR3 spans 12 residues. Trimming stripped 2 bases from V and 5 bases from J, with 7 bases between. Germline values: CDR1 SGHRS, CDR2 YFSETQ. CDR3 nucleotides: TGCGCCAGCAGCTTAGGAGAATATGGCTACACCTTC. Its protein is CASSLGEYGYTF.

By proportion, this clonotype is medium-sized (0.01 to 0.1%). The chain links TRBV23-1 to TRBJ2-1; D not certain. TRBV23-1 has ORF status, its function being uncertain. The CDR3 runs 16 residues. Trimming shortened V by 7 bases and J by 7 bases, and 23 bases separated the two germline ends. Here the CDR3 DNA reads TGCGCCAGCACCCCCCGTAGGTCTTTTCCGACGAATGAGCAGTTCTTC. This translates into CASTPRRSFPTNEQFF.

There are a few counts of this clonotype. The chain has TRBV7-3 and TRBJ2-7; the D gene is possibly TRBD2 (5 bases). The CDR3 has 13 amino acids. Germline-derived CDR1 and CDR2 are SGHTA and FQGTGA. V lost 2 bases to trimming and J lost 10 bases, with 15 bases between them. CDR3 amino acids: CASSLLSGETQYF. CDR3 nucleotides: TGTGCCAGCAGCTTACTTTCCGGGGAGACTCAGTACTTC.

This clonotype was seen many times. The chain couples TRBV12-3 or TRBV12-4 to TRBJ1-2; D is uncertain. V was clipped by 3 bases and J by 1 base, with 6 bases between them. The CDR3 spans 13 residues. The CDR3 DNA sequence: TGTGCCAGCAGTTTCGAGGTTAACTATGGCTACACCTTC. It encodes CASSFEVNYGYTF.

This clonotype was counted at least ten times. This chain links TRBV15 with TRBJ1-2; the D is unclear. CDR3 length: 15 amino acids. The V gene lost 4 bases and the J gene lost 2 bases, with 14 bases spanning the gap. CDR1 and CDR2 (germline): LNHNV, YYDKDF (reference sequence). The CDR3 sequence is CATSINRGLNYGYTF. The CDR3 bases are TGTGCCACCAGCATTAATAGAGGGTTAAACTATGGCTACACCTTC.

This clonotype is judged medium-sized (0.01 to 0.1%). J is TRBJ2-1 and V is TRBV5-1, with 7 bases identical to TRBD2. The CDR3 is 13 residues long. J gave up 9 bases and V 4 bases, and 7 bases lay outside the gene matches. Per the germline V gene, CDR1 is SGHRS and CDR2 is YFSETQ. CDR3 DNA sequence: TGCGCCAGCAGCCCCGGACTAGAAAGTGAGCAGTTCTTC. Translating gives CASSPGLESEQFF.

By its share, this clonotype is medium-sized. The rearrangement uses TRBV3-1 and TRBJ2-7; TRBD1 matches at 8 bases. This CDR3 comprises 15 residues. J lost 5 bases, V lost 0 bases, and 6 bases had no gene match. Germline lookup yields CDR1 LGHDT and CDR2 YNNKEL (reference sequence). The CDR3 DNA follows: TGTGCCAGCAGCCAAGACGGGACAGGTGTCGACGAGCAGTACTTC. This codes for CASSQDGTGVDEQYF.

Judged by abundance, this clonotype is large. CDR3 sequence reads: CASSPTGSPDYGYTF. The CDR3 nucleotides read TGTGCCAGCAGTCCGACAGGGTCCCCTGACTATGGCTACACCTTC. The chain uses TRBV9 and TRBJ1-2; TRBD1 aligns across 7 bases. The CDR3 consists of 15 residues. V dropped 5 bases and J dropped 3; count of bases not matched to a gene: 10. Germline V gene sequence: CDR1 SGDLS, CDR2 YYNGEE.

In this sample, this clonotype turned up once. The chain combines TRBV7-9 with TRBJ1-4; the match to TRBD1 covers 9 bases. V lost 5 bases to trimming and J lost 8 bases; unmatched junction nucleotides: 9. The V gene's germline CDR1 is SEHNR and CDR2 FQNEAQ (reference sequence). The CDR3 length is 15 residues. CDR3 amino acids: CASSDTGTGREKLFF. DNA for the CDR3: TGTGCCAGCAGCGATACCGGGACAGGGAGGGAAAAACTGTTTTTT.

This clonotype is medium-sized. The rearrangement links TRBV29-1 to TRBJ2-1; 9 bases align to TRBD2. The length of the CDR3 is 15 residues. Germline CDR1 and CDR2: SQVTM and ANQGSEA. After removal of 4 bases from V and 7 bases from J, the junction contained 11 bases not matched to a gene. The CDR3 nucleotides are TGCAGCGTTGTACCCATAGCGGGAGTACTGAATGAGCAGTTCTTC. This translates into CSVVPIAGVLNEQFF.

This clonotype is classed as medium-sized (0.01 to 0.1%). V usage is TRBV6-5 and J usage is TRBJ1-5; D is undetermined. CDR3 length equals 13 residues. The germline CDR1 and CDR2 sequences are MNHEY and SVGAGI. Deletions cut 2 bases from V and 6 bases from J, with 8 bases between. The chain's CDR3 is CASSYGGAQPQHF. DNA for the CDR3: TGTGCCAGCAGTTACGGAGGCGCTCAGCCCCAGCATTTT.